Listed below are T cell receptor beta chains from one sample, sequenced in a study of T-cell memory formation after mild COVID-19. TCRdb reanalysed the 5' RACE reads using MiXCR and keeps one entry per CDR3 protein. The table lists 350,000 or so distinct CDR3 sequences, 20% to 25% of them singletons, with around an eighth in the top ten. The sequencing sample was made of PBMCs or a T cell subset sorted from them (not recorded which). These receptors originate from an adult woman who had mild COVID-19 (a few samples of this study predate the infection). Cell type and time point are not known. Both conserved end residues are part of each CDR3. The D gene is left open where the match is weak. Clone size is stated in some rows and not others, as once, few, many or a class when expanded.

-	TRBD1	TRBV20-1	TRBJ2-2	CSARVLTGDTGELFF	TGCAGTGCTAGAGTTTTAACAGGGGACACCGGGGAGCTGTTTTTT
few	TRBD1	TRBV5-1	TRBJ2-2	CASSSWYTQGVPNTGELFF	TGCGCCAGCAGCTCTTGGTATACGCAGGGGGTTCCAAACACCGGGGAGCTGTTTTTT
-	-	TRBV23-1	TRBJ2-3	CASSQSGLFTQYF	TGCGCCAGCAGTCAGTCGGGACTCTTTACGCAGTATTTT
many	-	TRBV12-3/TRBV12-4	TRBJ2-1	CASTPSESNEQFF	TGTGCCAGCACTCCTTCCGAGAGCAATGAGCAGTTCTTC
-	TRBD1	TRBV2	TRBJ2-5	CASRAGQGVSETQYF	TGTGCCAGCAGAGCCGGACAGGGGGTCTCTGAGACCCAGTACTTC
few	TRBD2	TRBV9	TRBJ2-2	CASSVRGGATTGELFF	TGTGCCAGCAGCGTACGGGGGGGGGCAACCACCGGGGAGCTGTTTTTT
-	TRBD2	TRBV7-8	TRBJ2-3	CASSLARASGSTDTQYF	TGTGCCAGCAGCTTAGCGCGGGCTAGCGGGTCCACAGATACGCAGTATTTT
-	-	TRBV7-9	TRBJ2-2	CASSDTGTPGELFF	TGTGCCAGCAGCGATACAGGGACCCCCGGGGAGCTGTTTTTT
few	TRBD2	TRBV6-1	TRBJ2-1	CASSDGRALIYEQFF	TGTGCCAGCAGTGATGGGAGGGCCCTCATCTATGAGCAGTTCTTC
-	-	TRBV7-2	TRBJ1-4	CASSPPSIEKLFF	TGTGCCAGCAGCCCTCCCTCCATCGAAAAACTGTTTTTT
many	TRBD2	TRBV12-3/TRBV12-4	TRBJ2-1	CASSPLLAGVPNEQFF	TGTGCCAGCAGCCCCCTACTAGCGGGGGTTCCGAATGAGCAGTTCTTC
-	-	TRBV9	TRBJ1-1	CASSVGSGAGTEAFF	TGTGCCAGCAGCGTAGGGTCAGGGGCAGGCACTGAAGCTTTCTTT
-	-	TRBV20-1	TRBJ1-6	CSASREGLGSPLHF	TGCAGTGCCTCCAGGGAAGGATTGGGATCACCCCTCCACTTT
-	-	TRBV29-1	TRBJ2-2	CSAMDAVSNTGELFF	TGCAGCGCCATGGACGCGGTTTCGAACACCGGGGAGCTGTTTTTT